This TCR beta chain was recovered during a study of tissue T cells after allogeneic stem cell transplantation. Noted time point: mouse harvest day 7 after allogeneic transplant. Tail vein injection delivered 10^7 T-cell-depleted bone marrow cells and 10^6 splenic CD5+ T cells. Regarding the study as a whole: Only a limited share of tissue TCRs appeared in blood or spleen.

Assay: immunoSEQ multiplex PCR; the TCRdb copy retains only in-frame clones and omits some. The sample records approximately 6,600 clones, around 43% being singletons. By share, this clone counts as medium-sized. The antigen is unknown. The genes are named according to mouse. The CDR3 end lies 1 residue beyond the end of the read and is filled in from the germline J gene. The CDR3 has 15 residues. The V segment lost 4 bases and the J segment 3 bases; nucleotides outside the gene matches: 3. The germline V gene encodes CDR1 SNHLY and CDR2 FYNGKV (reference sequence). This receptor was identified in a female BALB/c mouse given C57BL/6 T cells with graft-versus-host disease after an allogeneic hematopoietic cell transplant. The rearrangement uses TRBV3 and TRBJ2-1; the match to TRBD1 covers 10 bases. The sequenced sample was lymph node tissue. This CDR3 is CASSSRDRGYAEQFF. Incomplete CDR3 DNA: TGTGCCAGCAGCTCCCGGGACAGGGGCTATGCTGAGCAGTTC.